This entry lists 5 T cell receptor beta chains sequenced from one sample in a study of early T cells in non-severe SARS-CoV-2 infection. TCRdb re-called the 5' RACE reads with MiXCR, one entry per CDR3 protein. This table has tens of thousands of distinct CDR3 sequences, around 4.6% appearing once. The source material was whole blood. The receptors here all came from an adult who was a healthcare worker with PCR-confirmed SARS-CoV-2 infection or an uninfected control (not recorded which).

For this clonotype: Being one base from a much bigger clone, this may be a read error. CDR3 protein: CASRAQGATSNEQFF. In DNA, the CDR3 is TGTGCCAGCAGGGCTCAGGGGGCCACGTCCAATGAGCAGTTCTTC. V and J are TRBV6-2 or TRBV6-3 and TRBJ2-1; 8 bases agree with TRBD1. V dropped 6 bases and J dropped 6; count of bases not matched to a gene: 10. The CDR3 covers 15 residues. Germline CDR1 reads MNHEY; CDR2 reads SVGEGT.

DNA of the CDR3: TGTGCCAGCAGACAACAGGGAGACACTGAAGCTTTCTTT. This sequence encodes CASRQQGDTEAFF. The J gene is TRBJ1-1, the V gene TRBV6-6; D is perhaps TRBD1 (6 bases). V lost 6 bases and J lost 3, with 11 bases in between. The germline V gene encodes CDR1 MNHNY and CDR2 SVGAGI (reference sequence). This CDR3 region has 13 residues.

This clonotype was counted many times. The chain recombines TRBV30 with TRBJ2-3, with TRBD2 matching 11 bases. V trimming: 5 bases; J trimming: 6 bases; junction bases outside the gene matches: 7. The CDR3 runs 14 residues. In germline, CDR1 is GTSNPN, CDR2 SVGIG (reference sequence). The CDR3 DNA reads TGTGCCTGGGTAGCGGGAGGGGGAGTGGATACGCAGTATTTT. Protein product: CAWVAGGGVDTQYF.

This chain joins TRBV5-6 and TRBJ2-3, with no clear D. The ends were cut back, 0 bases at V and 9 bases at J, with 14 bases in the middle. The CDR3 covers 14 residues. CDR1 and CDR2 from the germline V gene are SGHDT and YYEEEE. The CDR3 sequence: CASSLGLLRYTQYF. The CDR3 bases are TGTGCCAGCAGCTTGGGGCTGCTTCGATACACGCAGTATTTT.

This clonotype was counted between two and nine times. V is TRBV2 and J is TRBJ2-2; possibly TRBD1 or TRBD2 for D (6 bases each). CDR3 length: 14 residues. V was shortened by 8 bases and J by 0 bases, with 10 bases between the two germline ends. Germline V gene lookup returns CDR1 SNHLY and CDR2 FYNNEI. The CDR3 nucleotides are TGTGCCAGCTCTCGGGGGCCGAACACCGGGGAGCTGTTTTTT. This translates into CASSRGPNTGELFF.